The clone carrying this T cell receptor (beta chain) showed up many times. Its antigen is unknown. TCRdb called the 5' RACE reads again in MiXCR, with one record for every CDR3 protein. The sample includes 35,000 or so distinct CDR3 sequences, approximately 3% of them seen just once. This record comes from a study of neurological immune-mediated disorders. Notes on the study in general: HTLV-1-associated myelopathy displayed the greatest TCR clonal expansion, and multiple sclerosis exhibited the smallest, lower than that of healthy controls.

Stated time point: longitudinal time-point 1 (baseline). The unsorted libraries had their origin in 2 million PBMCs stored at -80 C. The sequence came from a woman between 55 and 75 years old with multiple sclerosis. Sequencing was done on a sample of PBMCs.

CDR3 coding DNA: TGTGCCAGCAGTTACACCAGAGGGGCGCAACTGTTTTTT. Protein sequence: CASSYTRGAQLFF. The chain recombines TRBV6-6 with TRBJ1-4; D possibly corresponds to TRBD1 (5 bases). Deletions cut 2 bases from V and 12 bases from J, with 13 bases between. This CDR3 comprises 13 residues. Germline CDR1 reads MNHNY; CDR2 reads SVGAGI (reference sequence).